This is a list of T cell receptor beta chains from one sample in a study of shared clonotypes between healthy human individuals. Libraries were prepared by immunoSEQ multiplex PCR; TCRdb keeps only in-frame clonotypes and omits some of them. The data show some 2.4 million clones, 80% to 95% seen once. Specimen: naive CD4+ T cells from PBMCs. The receptors originated from a man younger than 35 in good health. Some clones in this sample may be carry-over from other donors' samples. Both conserved end residues are part of each CDR3. A D gene is named only where the DNA matches it firmly. Only some rows state a clone size, as once, few, many or a class for expanded clones.

TGTGCCAGCAGTGACGTGGGCTCTAGCACAGATACGCAGTATTTT CASSDVGSSTDTQYF 15 . TRBJ2-3 . TRBV6-4
TGTGCCAGCCGGGGACTAGCGGGGGACACCGGGGAGCTGTTTTTT CASRGLAGDTGELFF 15 TRBD2 TRBJ2-2 few TRBV5-4
TGCGCCAGCAGCCAAGATACCGATAGCGGGAGGCAGCAGTACTTC CASSQDTDSGRQQYF 15 TRBD2 TRBJ2-7 . TRBV4-3
TGCGCCAGCAGCCAAGATCTTCAGGGACCCAGTCGTGCCTTC CASSQDLQGPSRAF 14 . TRBJ1-2 . TRBV4-1
TGTGCCAGCAGCTTAAACTGGGCAGGGGGTGGTGAAAAACTGTTTTTT CASSLNWAGGGEKLFF 16 TRBD1 TRBJ1-4 . TRBV7-9
TGTGCCAGCAGTTACTTGGAGAGCGGTAGATATGGCTACACCTTC CASSYLESGRYGYTF 15 . TRBJ1-2 . TRBV6-5
TGTGCCAGCAGCTCCGGGACAGCTAACTATGGCTACACCTTC CASSSGTANYGYTF 14 TRBD1 TRBJ1-2 . TRBV6-1
TGTGCCAGCAGCTTAAGGTCCAGGGTGGTGGGCTCCTACAATGAGCAGTTCTTC CASSLRSRVVGSYNEQFF 18 . TRBJ2-1 . TRBV7-3
TGTGCCATCAGTCTGAGGGATTCGCCCTACGAGCAGTACTTC CAISLRDSPYEQYF 14 . TRBJ2-7 . TRBV10-3
TGTGCCAGCAGGACTTTGGTGAGCTCCTACAATGAGCAGTTCTTC CASRTLVSSYNEQFF 15 . TRBJ2-1 once TRBV6-1
TGTGCCAGCAGCTATATCTCGGACCGGAACACTGAAGCTTTCTTT CASSYISDRNTEAFF 15 . TRBJ1-1 . TRBV7-2
TGTGCCAGCAGTTTAGACCCTAGAGGGTCCTACAATGAGCAGTTCTTC CASSLDPRGSYNEQFF 16 . TRBJ2-1 once TRBV27
TGCAGCGTTGAAGAGGACAGGGGGCGAGAGACCCAGTACTTC CSVEEDRGRETQYF 14 TRBD1 TRBJ2-5 . TRBV29-1
TGCGCCAGCAGCTTAGGGACAGGTGCCTACGAGCAGTACTTC CASSLGTGAYEQYF 14 TRBD1 TRBJ2-7 . TRBV5-1
TGTGCCAGCAGTTACGGTGAGGGAAGGCATTCACCCCTCCACTTT CASSYGEGRHSPLHF 15 . TRBJ1-6 . TRBV6-5
TGTGCCAGCGGAAAAGAGCCCCTTAGCAATCAGCCCCAGCATTTT CASGKEPLSNQPQHF 15 . TRBJ1-5 . TRBV18